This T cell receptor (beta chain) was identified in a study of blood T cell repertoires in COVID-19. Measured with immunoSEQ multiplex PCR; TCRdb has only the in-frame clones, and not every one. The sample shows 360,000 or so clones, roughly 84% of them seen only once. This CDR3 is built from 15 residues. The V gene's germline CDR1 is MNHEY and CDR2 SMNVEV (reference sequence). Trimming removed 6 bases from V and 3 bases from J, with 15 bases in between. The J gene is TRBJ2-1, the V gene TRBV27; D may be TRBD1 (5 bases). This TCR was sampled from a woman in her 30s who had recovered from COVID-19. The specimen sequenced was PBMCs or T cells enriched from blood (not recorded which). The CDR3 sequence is CASSLGASLYNEQFF. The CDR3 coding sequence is TGTGCCAGCAGCTTAGGGGCGAGTCTCTACAATGAGCAGTTCTTC.